A selection of T cell receptor beta chains follows, all from one sample in a study of tissue T cells after allogeneic stem cell transplantation. Libraries were prepared by immunoSEQ multiplex PCR; TCRdb keeps only in-frame clonotypes and omits some of them. This table holds roughly 6,000 clones, roughly 67% found once. The source material was duodenum tissue, sampled at autopsy. The receptors derive from a woman aged 18 to 49 with breast cancer. CDR3s include the opening cysteine and the closing phenylalanine or tryptophan. The order of the fields is CDR3 protein, V gene, J gene, clone size, D gene. The D gene is left open where the match is weak. The listing skips clone size in some rows; elsewhere it reads once, few, many or a size class.

CDR3aa: CASRSTSGSLYEQYF
v_gene: TRBV6-5
j_gene: TRBJ2-7
abundance: -
d_gene: TRBD2

CDR3aa: CSASPRSGANVLTF
v_gene: TRBV20-1
j_gene: TRBJ2-6
abundance: -
d_gene: -

CDR3aa: CASSLGGAYQPQHF
v_gene: TRBV28
j_gene: TRBJ1-5
abundance: -
d_gene: -

CDR3aa: CASSEAVTGSGNTIYF
v_gene: TRBV2
j_gene: TRBJ1-3
abundance: once
d_gene: -

CDR3aa: CSVDLIGNTDTQYF
v_gene: TRBV29-1
j_gene: TRBJ2-3
abundance: -
d_gene: -

CDR3aa: CAWSRGSSGNTIYF
v_gene: TRBV30
j_gene: TRBJ1-3
abundance: -
d_gene: -

CDR3aa: CATSTGTGGGYNQPQHF
v_gene: TRBV15
j_gene: TRBJ1-5
abundance: -
d_gene: TRBD1

CDR3aa: CASSKTSGVNEQYF
v_gene: TRBV2
j_gene: TRBJ2-7
abundance: -
d_gene: TRBD2

CDR3aa: CASSLAGVSQAGELFF
v_gene: TRBV5-1
j_gene: TRBJ2-2
abundance: few
d_gene: -

CDR3aa: CASYHRWGGTGANVLTF
v_gene: TRBV5-4
j_gene: TRBJ2-6
abundance: -
d_gene: -

CDR3aa: CASSEGGAEAFF
v_gene: TRBV2
j_gene: TRBJ1-1
abundance: -
d_gene: -

CDR3aa: CASSGERDTQYF
v_gene: TRBV2
j_gene: TRBJ2-3
abundance: -
d_gene: -

CDR3aa: CASSLMAEETQYF
v_gene: TRBV7-9
j_gene: TRBJ2-5
abundance: few
d_gene: -

CDR3aa: CASSQVGGQSPNPYEQYF
v_gene: TRBV3-1/TRBV3-2
j_gene: TRBJ2-7
abundance: -
d_gene: -

CDR3aa: CASSQVKGTADTQYF
v_gene: TRBV3-1/TRBV3-2
j_gene: TRBJ2-3
abundance: medium-sized
d_gene: -

CDR3aa: CASSGAWGNSPLHF
v_gene: TRBV7-3
j_gene: TRBJ1-6
abundance: -
d_gene: -

CDR3aa: CSVFTRGWGEAFF
v_gene: TRBV29-1
j_gene: TRBJ1-1
abundance: -
d_gene: -

CDR3aa: CASSVAGGADTQYF
v_gene: TRBV9
j_gene: TRBJ2-3
abundance: few
d_gene: TRBD2

CDR3aa: CATSPPGGLNTQYF
v_gene: TRBV24-1
j_gene: TRBJ2-3
abundance: few
d_gene: -

CDR3aa: CASSREGGSNEQYF
v_gene: TRBV18
j_gene: TRBJ2-7
abundance: -
d_gene: TRBD2

CDR3aa: CATSPGRTSGSGDTQYF
v_gene: TRBV15
j_gene: TRBJ2-3
abundance: -
d_gene: TRBD2

CDR3aa: CASSSERGGHNEQFF
v_gene: TRBV11-2
j_gene: TRBJ2-1
abundance: few
d_gene: TRBD2

CDR3aa: CASSAGRDYTDTQYF
v_gene: TRBV28
j_gene: TRBJ2-3
abundance: -
d_gene: -

CDR3aa: CASRDDRAAEAFF
v_gene: TRBV2
j_gene: TRBJ1-1
abundance: -
d_gene: TRBD1

CDR3aa: CASTTYEAGNTIYF
v_gene: TRBV2
j_gene: TRBJ1-3
abundance: few
d_gene: -

CDR3aa: CASSYSRTQNEQFF
v_gene: TRBV7-2
j_gene: TRBJ2-1
abundance: -
d_gene: -

CDR3aa: CASSPLGTDNQPQHF
v_gene: TRBV27
j_gene: TRBJ1-5
abundance: medium-sized
d_gene: TRBD1

CDR3aa: CASSPGQGPTYEQYF
v_gene: TRBV4-1
j_gene: TRBJ2-7
abundance: -
d_gene: TRBD1

CDR3aa: CASSYKGGRNEKLFF
v_gene: TRBV6-5
j_gene: TRBJ1-4
abundance: -
d_gene: -

CDR3aa: CASSLYRDQPQHF
v_gene: TRBV7-8
j_gene: TRBJ1-5
abundance: large
d_gene: -

CDR3aa: CAISERQTTYEQYF
v_gene: TRBV10-3
j_gene: TRBJ2-7
abundance: -
d_gene: -

CDR3aa: CASSLVTDSYEQYF
v_gene: TRBV5-1
j_gene: TRBJ2-7
abundance: -
d_gene: -

CDR3aa: CASSILQGIGNTIYF
v_gene: TRBV28
j_gene: TRBJ1-3
abundance: -
d_gene: -

CDR3aa: CASSFPSIGYHFLTDTQYF
v_gene: TRBV28
j_gene: TRBJ2-3
abundance: -
d_gene: -

CDR3aa: CASSDPQETQYF
v_gene: TRBV18
j_gene: TRBJ2-5
abundance: few
d_gene: -

CDR3aa: CSARDFRVQHF
v_gene: TRBV20-1
j_gene: TRBJ1-5
abundance: -
d_gene: -

CDR3aa: CATSRDQGEGETQYF
v_gene: TRBV15
j_gene: TRBJ2-5
abundance: -
d_gene: TRBD1

CDR3aa: CASSFWTGNTEAFF
v_gene: TRBV7-9
j_gene: TRBJ1-1
abundance: once
d_gene: TRBD1

CDR3aa: CASSVGGANEKLFF
v_gene: TRBV9
j_gene: TRBJ1-4
abundance: -
d_gene: -

CDR3aa: CASSLYGSTHEQYF
v_gene: TRBV7-2
j_gene: TRBJ2-7
abundance: few
d_gene: -

CDR3aa: CAWSVLGEPYNEQFF
v_gene: TRBV30
j_gene: TRBJ2-1
abundance: -
d_gene: -

CDR3aa: CASRPHSAGPDTQYF
v_gene: TRBV7-2
j_gene: TRBJ2-3
abundance: -
d_gene: -

CDR3aa: CASSQDWGDNEQFF
v_gene: TRBV4-3
j_gene: TRBJ2-1
abundance: -
d_gene: -

CDR3aa: CASSVGLYNSPLHF
v_gene: TRBV6-4
j_gene: TRBJ1-6
abundance: -
d_gene: -

CDR3aa: CATSRDRGTEAFF
v_gene: TRBV15
j_gene: TRBJ1-1
abundance: -
d_gene: -

CDR3aa: CASSPGVLEQYF
v_gene: TRBV18
j_gene: TRBJ2-7
abundance: -
d_gene: -

CDR3aa: CSAVGGDTEAFF
v_gene: TRBV29-1
j_gene: TRBJ1-1
abundance: -
d_gene: -

CDR3aa: CASSIGAGATNYEQYF
v_gene: TRBV19
j_gene: TRBJ2-7
abundance: large
d_gene: -

CDR3aa: CASSLASGGNNEQFF
v_gene: TRBV5-4
j_gene: TRBJ2-1
abundance: medium-sized
d_gene: TRBD2

CDR3aa: CASIPGLAGGSGELFF
v_gene: TRBV7-2
j_gene: TRBJ2-2
abundance: -
d_gene: TRBD2

CDR3aa: CASRWTSGNNEQFF
v_gene: TRBV6-5
j_gene: TRBJ2-1
abundance: -
d_gene: TRBD2